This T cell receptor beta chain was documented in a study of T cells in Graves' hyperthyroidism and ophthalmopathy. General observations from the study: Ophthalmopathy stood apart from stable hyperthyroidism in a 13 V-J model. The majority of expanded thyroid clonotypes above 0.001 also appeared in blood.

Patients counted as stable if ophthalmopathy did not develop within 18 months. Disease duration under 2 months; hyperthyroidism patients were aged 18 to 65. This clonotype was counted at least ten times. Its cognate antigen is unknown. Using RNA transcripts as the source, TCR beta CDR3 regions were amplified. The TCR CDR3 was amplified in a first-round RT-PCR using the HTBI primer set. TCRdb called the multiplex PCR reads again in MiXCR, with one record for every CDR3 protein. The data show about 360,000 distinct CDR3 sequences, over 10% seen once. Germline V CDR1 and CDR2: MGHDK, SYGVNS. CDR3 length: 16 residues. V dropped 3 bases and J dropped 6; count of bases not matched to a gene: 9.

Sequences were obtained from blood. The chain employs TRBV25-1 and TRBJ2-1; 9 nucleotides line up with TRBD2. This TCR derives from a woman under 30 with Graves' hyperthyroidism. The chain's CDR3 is CASSERSGGSLNEQFF. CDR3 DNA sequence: TGTGCCAGCAGTGAGAGGAGCGGGGGGTCCCTCAATGAGCAGTTCTTC.